In its sample, the clone carrying this TCR beta chain was seen a few times. The antigen remains undetermined. These data belong to a study of T cell responses to AZD1222 COVID-19 vaccine. Across the study: Pooled together were second doses at about 4 or about 12 weeks. Broader study findings: Donors in the cohort were predominantly white British and more often female, and clonal diversity was possibly underestimated. Recipients of two AZD1222 doses showed rising Spike-specific TCR breadth and depth. Vaccine-associated CD4 TCRs spanned spike, dominant at 160-218 and 743-854.

V was cut by 0 bases and J by 8 bases, with 19 bases left in between. The V gene's germline CDR1 is GTSNPN and CDR2 SVGIG (reference sequence). The CDR3 extends over 15 amino acids. Libraries were prepared by immunoSEQ multiplex PCR; TCRdb keeps only in-frame clonotypes and omits some of them. This sample yields approximately 110,000 clones, of which 82% are seen a single time; around 5% belongs to the top ten. This sequence was found in an adult in good health. The rearrangement joins TRBV30 to TRBJ1-2; a weak D match, TRBD1 (6 bases). The source was peripheral blood, collected on day 0 of AZD1222 vaccination. CDR3 in amino acids: CAWSVLLGGAGGYTF. The CDR3 DNA follows: TGTGCCTGGAGTGTACTACTGGGGGGCGCAGGAGGCTACACCTTC.